Below, 22 T cell receptor beta chains from the same sample are listed, as sequenced in a study of blood T cell repertoires in COVID-19. Only in-frame clones appear in the TCRdb table, and some are missing; sequencing was by immunoSEQ multiplex PCR. Counted here are roughly 100,000 clones, 85% to 90% occurring once; the ten biggest clones make up approximately 5.1%. The specimen sequenced was peripheral blood. The receptors stem from a human donor in a cohort sampled during active COVID-19.

This sequence joins TRBV29-1 and TRBJ2-7; 7 nucleotides agree with TRBD2. CDR1 is SQVTM, CDR2 ANQGSEA, per germline. J gave up 0 bases and V 3 bases, and 11 bases lay outside the gene matches. The CDR3 consists of 16 residues. Here the CDR3 reads CSVEIVSSGSSYEQYF. DNA of the CDR3: TGCAGCGTTGAGATTGTTTCTAGCGGAAGCTCCTACGAGCAGTACTTC.

This chain links TRBV6-1 with TRBJ1-1, with 9 bases fitting TRBD1. Germline lookup yields CDR1 MNHNS and CDR2 SASEGT. CDR3 size: 16 residues. V was pared by 4 bases and J by 4 bases, with 10 bases of the junction left unmatched. CDR3 nucleotides: TGTGCCAGCAGTGCCATCCCCAACAGGGGGCTCACTGAAGCTTTCTTT. Translated, it gives CASSAIPNRGLTEAFF.

V usage is TRBV10-3 and J usage is TRBJ2-7; 11 nucleotides align to TRBD1. This CDR3 comprises 13 residues. Germline V gene data show CDR1 as ENHRY and CDR2 as SYGVKD. Unmatched junction bases numbered 7, after V lost 10 bases and J lost 5 bases. CDR3 loop: CATGRDRGDEQYF. CDR3 sequence (DNA): TGTGCCACCGGAAGGGACAGGGGGGACGAGCAGTACTTC.

This rearrangement joins TRBV15 to TRBJ2-3; 11 nucleotides line up with TRBD2. The CDR3 runs to 16 residues. Trimming cost V 2 bases and J 6 bases; bases outside gene matches: 7. Germline values: CDR1 LNHNV, CDR2 YYDKDF (reference sequence). CDR3 bases: TGTGCCACCAGCAGACAGGGACTAGCGGCGGGGGATACGCAGTATTTT. This codes for CATSRQGLAAGDTQYF.

The chain links TRBV7-8 to TRBJ2-3; 10 bases map to TRBD2. V lost 0 bases to trimming and J lost 4 bases; unmatched junction nucleotides: 4. This CDR3 contains 16 residues. Germline assignment: CDR1 SGHVS and CDR2 FQNEAQ. This chain's CDR3 is CASSLASGGASDTQYF. The CDR3 nucleotides are TGTGCCAGCAGCTTAGCCAGCGGGGGGGCATCAGATACGCAGTATTTT.

V and J are TRBV9 and TRBJ2-6; D is possibly TRBD1 (6 bases). CDR1 and CDR2 from the germline V gene are SGDLS and YYNGEE. V was trimmed by 4 bases and J by 1 base, leaving 9 bases between them. This CDR3 comprises 15 residues. For the CDR3, the DNA is TGTGCCAGCAGCAATGACAGGTCTGGGGCCAACGTCCTGACTTTC. Its protein product is CASSNDRSGANVLTF. Drawing the rest from reference TRBV9 and TRBJ2-6, the complete variable domain is DSGVTQTPKHLITATGQRVTLRCSPRSGDLSVYWYQQSLDQGLQFLIQYYNGEERAKGNILERFSAQQFPDLHSELNLSSLELGDSALYFCASSNDRSGANVLTFGAGSRLTVL.

This clone came up a few times. V and J are TRBV6-5 and TRBJ1-6; 10 nucleotides agree with TRBD1. The CDR3 contains 16 residues. V dropped 2 bases and J dropped 14; count of bases not matched to a gene: 12. Germline V lookup: CDR1 MNHEY, CDR2 SVGAGI. The CDR3 loop reads CASSYVRTGGGLALHF. The CDR3 DNA reads as TGTGCCAGCAGTTACGTCCGGACAGGGGGTGGATTGGCCCTCCACTTT.

The chain employs TRBV9 and TRBJ2-5; 13 bases are shared with TRBD2. The V and J ends lost 3 bases and 5 bases, in that order; junction bases with no gene match: 7. Germline CDR1 reads SGDLS; CDR2 reads YYNGEE. The length of the CDR3 is 16 residues. CDR3 sequence reads: CASSDTSGRAPETQYF. DNA for the CDR3: TGTGCCAGCAGCGATACTAGCGGGAGGGCCCCGGAGACCCAGTACTTC. Filled out from reference TRBV9 and TRBJ2-5, the complete variable domain reads DSGVTQTPKHLITATGQRVTLRCSPRSGDLSVYWYQQSLDQGLQFLIQYYNGEERAKGNILERFSAQQFPDLHSELNLSSLELGDSALYFCASSDTSGRAPETQYFGPGTRLLVL.

The V call is TRBV19, the J call TRBJ1-1; no definite D call. This CDR3 region has 14 residues. The germline V gene encodes CDR1 LNHDA and CDR2 SQIVND (reference sequence). V dropped 6 bases and J dropped 4 bases, with 15 bases sitting between them. CDR3 nucleotide sequence: TGTGCCAGTAGGTTTTATGGAGAGGCCACTGAAGCTTTCTTT. It is translated as CASRFYGEATEAFF.

The genes are TRBV7-3 and TRBJ1-1; tentatively, D is TRBD1 (5 bases). This CDR3 is 13 amino acids long. Germline CDR1 SGHTA, CDR2 FQGTGA. Trimming took off 5 bases at V and 7 bases at J, with 14 bases between the two ends. CDR3 loop: CASSQTGDHEAFF. Written as DNA, the CDR3 is TGTGCCAGCAGCCAAACGGGGGACCATGAAGCTTTCTTT.

The chain is built from TRBV6-2 or TRBV6-3 and TRBJ2-7; D is possibly TRBD2 (6 bases). Near its end, the DNA agrees better with TRBJ2-5, so the J call may be wrong. The germline CDR1 and CDR2 sequences are MNHEY and SVGEGT. The CDR3 totals 16 residues. DNA of the CDR3: TGTGCCAGCAGCCCCAACGGGGGTAGCGGCCAAGAGACCCAGTACTTC. Translating it yields CASSPNGGSGQETQYF.

The CDR3 loop is CASSLRGGYNEQFF. Here the CDR3 DNA reads TGTGCCAGCAGTTTAAGGGGTGGGTACAATGAGCAGTTCTTC. This rearrangement joins TRBV27 to TRBJ2-1, with a weak D call TRBD1 (5 bases). CDR3 length equals 14 residues. The germline V gene has CDR1 MNHEY and CDR2 SMNVEV (reference sequence). V was clipped by 2 bases and J by 4 bases, with 9 bases between them.

The V call is TRBV5-1, the J call TRBJ2-5; 10 bases agree with TRBD1. Germline CDR1 and CDR2: SGHRS and YFSETQ. The CDR3 extends over 17 amino acids. V lost 0 bases, J lost 1 base, and 6 bases stayed unmatched. The CDR3 is CASSLAARTGGQETQYF. CDR3 sequence (DNA): TGCGCCAGCAGCTTGGCGGCCCGGACAGGGGGCCAAGAGACCCAGTACTTC.

CDR3 residues: CASSLNAGGKDTQYF. Here the CDR3 DNA reads TGTGCCAGCAGCTTAAATGCAGGAGGGAAAGATACGCAGTATTTT. V is TRBV7-3 and J is TRBJ2-3, with D possibly matching TRBD2 (6 bases). The CDR3 spans 15 residues. V was clipped by 1 base and J by 5 bases, with 13 bases between them. Looked up from germline, CDR1 is SGHTA and CDR2 is FQGTGA. Full variable domain (outside the CDR3, taken from reference TRBV7-3 and TRBJ2-3): GAGVSQTPSNKVTEKGKYVELRCDPISGHTALYWYRQSLGQGPEFLIYFQGTGAADDSGLPNDRFFAVRPEGSVSTLKIQRTERGDSAVYLCASSLNAGGKDTQYFGPGTRLTVL.

CDR3 protein: CASSALGTSAYEQYF. The CDR3, as DNA: TGTGCCAGCAGTGCCCTAGGGACTAGCGCCTACGAGCAGTACTTC. The rearrangement uses TRBV28 and TRBJ2-7; 10 positions match TRBD2. The germline V gene encodes CDR1 MDHEN and CDR2 SYDVKM. The ends lost 5 bases at V and 2 bases at J; junction bases unmatched: 6. The CDR3 runs 15 residues. Full variable domain (missing parts from reference TRBV28 and TRBJ2-7): DVKVTQSSRYLVKRTGEKVFLECVQDMDHENMFWYRQDPGLGLRLIYFSYDVKMKEKGDIPEGYSVSREKKERFSLILESASTNQTSMYLCASSALGTSAYEQYFGPGTRLTVT.

The rearrangement uses TRBV11-3 and TRBJ2-7; 10 bases match TRBD1. Per germline, CDR1 SGHNT and CDR2 YENEEA. V lost 5 bases, J lost 6 bases, and 4 bases stayed unmatched. The CDR3 spans 13 residues. The CDR3 nucleotides are TGTGCCAGCAGCATCCGGGACAGGGGCGAGCAGTACTTC. Protein: CASSIRDRGEQYF.

This chain joins TRBV5-4 and TRBJ2-1, with D hard to call. The germline CDR1 and CDR2 sequences are SGHNT and YYREEE (reference sequence). This CDR3 region has 15 residues. Trimming took 0 bases from V and 1 from J, leaving 8 bases between them. CDR3 DNA: TGTGCCAGCAGCTTGGTGCGCCAATCCTACAATGAGCAGTTCTTC. It yields the protein CASSLVRQSYNEQFF.

The chain is built from TRBV7-9 and TRBJ2-2; D ambiguous. This CDR3 has 13 amino acids. Germline V gene data show CDR1 as SEHNR and CDR2 as FQNEAQ (reference sequence). V lost 2 bases, J lost 7 bases, and 8 bases lay in between. The CDR3 here is CASSLSFVGELFF. CDR3 sequence (DNA): TGTGCCAGCAGCTTAAGCTTTGTCGGGGAGCTGTTTTTT.

V usage is TRBV5-1 and J usage is TRBJ1-5; TRBD1 might be the D (5 bases). This CDR3 comprises 13 residues. V dropped 7 bases and J dropped 7 bases, with 15 bases sitting between them. The germline V gene encodes CDR1 SGHRS and CDR2 YFSETQ. The CDR3 sequence: CASSGGTGQPQHF. The CDR3 DNA follows: TGCGCCAGCTCCGGGGGGACGGGCCAGCCCCAGCATTTT.

The V and J genes are TRBV4-2 and TRBJ2-3; 10 bases line up with TRBD2. Germline V lookup: CDR1 LGHNA, CDR2 YNFKEQ. The CDR3 is made up of 17 amino acids. The junction had 6 bases not matched to a gene; V was cut back by 0 bases and J by 3 bases. In nucleotides, the CDR3 is TGTGCCAGCAGCCAAGATTCCTCTAGCGGGAGAACAGATACGCAGTATTTT. Protein sequence: CASSQDSSSGRTDTQYF.

This chain uses TRBV18 with TRBJ2-5, with D hard to call. The CDR3 runs 13 residues. V lost 2 bases to trimming and J lost 4 bases, with 8 bases between them. Germline lookup yields CDR1 KGHSH and CDR2 LQKENI. The CDR3 DNA reads as TGTGCCAGCTCACCATTTCTCGGAGAGACCCAGTACTTC. Its protein product is CASSPFLGETQYF.

This chain joins TRBV5-1 and TRBJ2-1; D is ambiguous. This CDR3 is built from 13 residues. The germline V and J ends were trimmed by 0 bases and 4 bases, with 5 bases remaining between them. CDR1 and CDR2 (germline): SGHRS, YFSETQ. The CDR3 loop reads CASSLDTYNEQFF. CDR3 sequence (DNA): TGCGCCAGCAGCTTGGACACGTACAATGAGCAGTTCTTC.